This T cell receptor (beta chain) was sequenced in a study of T-cell memory formation after mild COVID-19. The wider study: Largely, TCR clusters stayed within a single donor.

The germline gives CDR1 SQVTM, CDR2 ANQGSEA. This CDR3 contains 13 residues. The ends lost 4 bases at V and 2 bases at J; junction bases unmatched: 2. TCRdb fed the 5' RACE reads into MiXCR, producing one record per CDR3 protein. The sample holds about 390,000 distinct CDR3 sequences, around 20% seen once. In its sample, this clonotype was seen a few times. As yet, its antigen is unknown. Study results and caveats: Researchers report contracting CD4+ clones mostly in CM and EM, with CD8+ clones in EMRA. Day 15 to 85 contracting clones showed balanced CD4/CD8; later expanders leaned CD4+.

The clonotype originates from an adult woman who had mild COVID-19 (a few samples of this study predate the infection). Cell type and time point are not known. The genes are TRBV29-1 and TRBJ2-1, with TRBD1 matching over 7 bases. Input material: PBMCs or a T cell subset sorted from them (not recorded which). The CDR3 DNA reads TGCAGCGTTGCCGGGACAGCCTACAATGAGCAGTTCTTC. Protein product: CSVAGTAYNEQFF.